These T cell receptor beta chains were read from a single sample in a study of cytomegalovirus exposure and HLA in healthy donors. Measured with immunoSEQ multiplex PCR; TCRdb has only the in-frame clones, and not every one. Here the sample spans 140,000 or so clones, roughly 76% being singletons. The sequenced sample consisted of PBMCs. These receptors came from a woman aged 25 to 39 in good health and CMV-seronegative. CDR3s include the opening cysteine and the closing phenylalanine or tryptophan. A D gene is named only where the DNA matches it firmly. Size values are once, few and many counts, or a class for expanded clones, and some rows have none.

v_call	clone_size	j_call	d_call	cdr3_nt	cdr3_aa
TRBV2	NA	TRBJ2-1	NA	TGTGCCAGCAGGGGAGAAGTTAGCTCCTACAATGAGCAGTTCTTC	CASRGEVSSYNEQFF
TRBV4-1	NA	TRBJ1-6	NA	TGCGCCAGCAGCCAAGTAGATCGTTCACCCCTCCACTTT	CASSQVDRSPLHF
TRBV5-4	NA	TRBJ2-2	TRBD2	TGTGCCAGCAGCCCAGCGGGACTTATGAACACCGGGGAGCTGTTTTTT	CASSPAGLMNTGELFF
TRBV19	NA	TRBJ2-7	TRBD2	TGTGCCAGTAGTATCCTAGCGGGAGCCCTCCACGAGCAGTACTTC	CASSILAGALHEQYF
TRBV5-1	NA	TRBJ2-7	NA	TGCGCCAGCAGCCGGTCGACAGGACCCTCCTACGAGCAGTACTTC	CASSRSTGPSYEQYF
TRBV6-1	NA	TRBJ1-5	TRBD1	TGTGCCAGCAGTAAACAGGGGGCAGGACAGCCCCAGCATTTT	CASSKQGAGQPQHF
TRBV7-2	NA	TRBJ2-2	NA	TGTGCCAGCAGCTTAGGGCCGGGACAAACCGGGGAGCTGTTTTTT	CASSLGPGQTGELFF
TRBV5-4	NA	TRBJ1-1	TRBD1	TGTGCCAGCAGCTACACAGGGGGAAGGACTGAAGCTTTCTTT	CASSYTGGRTEAFF
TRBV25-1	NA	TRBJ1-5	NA	TGTGCCAGCAGTGAATCCGAGGCGACCCAGCCCCAGCATTTT	CASSESEATQPQHF
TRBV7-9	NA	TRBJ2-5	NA	TGTGCCAGCAGCTTTGACTCACCCCAAGAGACCCAGTACTTC	CASSFDSPQETQYF
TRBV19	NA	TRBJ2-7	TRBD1	TGTGCCAGTAGTATACCGGGACAGCGAAGCTCCTACGAGCAGTACTTC	CASSIPGQRSSYEQYF
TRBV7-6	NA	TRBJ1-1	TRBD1	TGTGCCAGCAGCCCAACAGGGGTGAACACTGAGGCTTTCTTT	CASSPTGVNTEAFF
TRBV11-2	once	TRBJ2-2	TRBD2	TGTGCCAGCAGCTTCCCTAGCGGGAGCACCGGGGAGCTGTTTTTT	CASSFPSGSTGELFF
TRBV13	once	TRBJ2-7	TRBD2	TGTGCCAGCAGCTCCGGGGGGAGCAACTTGAAGCAGTACTTC	CASSSGGSNLKQYF
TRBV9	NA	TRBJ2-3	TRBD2	TGTGCCAGCAGCGCCTTAGCGGGGGTCACAGATACGCAGTATTTT	CASSALAGVTDTQYF
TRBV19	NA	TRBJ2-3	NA	TGTGCCAGTAGGGAGGGCCTTGACACAGATACGCAGTATTTT	CASREGLDTDTQYF
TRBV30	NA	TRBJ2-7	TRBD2	TGTGCCTGGAGTACATTAGCGGGAGCCACCTACGAGCAGTACTTC	CAWSTLAGATYEQYF
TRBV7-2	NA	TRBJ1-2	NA	TGTGCCAGCAGCTTAAAATCCCGTAGCGATCCCTATGGCTACACCTTC	CASSLKSRSDPYGYTF
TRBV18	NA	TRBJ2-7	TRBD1	TGTGCCAGCTCACCAACTTCGCTGGCAGGGGGCGGGATATTAAGCTCCTACGAGCAGTACTTC	CASSPTSLAGGGILSSYEQYF
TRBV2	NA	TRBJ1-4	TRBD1	TGTGCCAGCAGGCCGGGACAGAGTAATGAAAAACTGTTTTTT	CASRPGQSNEKLFF
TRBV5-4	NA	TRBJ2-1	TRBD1	TGTGCCAGCAGCCCCACGGGACAGGGTTACAATGAGCAGTTCTTC	CASSPTGQGYNEQFF
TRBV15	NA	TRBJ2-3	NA	TGTGCCACCATCTCCGCAGATACGCAGTATTTT	CATISADTQYF
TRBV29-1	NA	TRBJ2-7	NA	TGCAGCGTTGTAAGGGGGAGGCAGTACTTC	CSVVRGRQYF
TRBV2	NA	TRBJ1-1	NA	TGTGCCAGCAGCCAGGGACATGCTGAAGCTTTCTTT	CASSQGHAEAFF
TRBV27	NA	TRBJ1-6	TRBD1	TGTGCCAGTAGAAACCCGGGACAGGCTTCACCCCTCCACTTT	CASRNPGQASPLHF
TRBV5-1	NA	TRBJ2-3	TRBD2	TGCGCCAGCAGCTGGGGACTAGCGGGGAAAGATACGCAGTATTTT	CASSWGLAGKDTQYF
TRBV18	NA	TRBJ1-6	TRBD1	TGTGCCAGCTCACCTACAGGGGTGGATAATTCACCCCTCCACTTT	CASSPTGVDNSPLHF
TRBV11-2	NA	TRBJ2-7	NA	TGTGCCAGCAGCGAAGAACTCCCAAGTAACTACGAGCAGTACTTC	CASSEELPSNYEQYF
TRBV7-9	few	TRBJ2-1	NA	TGTGCCAGCAGCTGGGGACTTGGAGTTTACAATGAGCAGTTCTTC	CASSWGLGVYNEQFF
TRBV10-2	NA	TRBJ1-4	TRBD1	TGCGCCAGCAAATCGACAGGGTCGAATGAAAAACTGTTTTTT	CASKSTGSNEKLFF
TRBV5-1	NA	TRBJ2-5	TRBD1	TGCGCCAGCAGCAAGGTAGGGGGCGCGAGAGAGACCCAGTACTTC	CASSKVGGARETQYF
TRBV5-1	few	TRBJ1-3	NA	TGCGCCAGCAGCCCCGGGGAGTCAGGAAACACCATATATTTT	CASSPGESGNTIYF
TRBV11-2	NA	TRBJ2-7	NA	TGTGCCAGCAGCCCCCGACAGGGAGGATCCTACGAGCAGTACTTC	CASSPRQGGSYEQYF
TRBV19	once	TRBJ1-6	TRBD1	TGTGCCAGTAGTTTACAGGGGGACCTCTATAATTCACCCCTCCACTTT	CASSLQGDLYNSPLHF
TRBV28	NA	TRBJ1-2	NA	TGTGCCAGCAGTCAAGTGATGTCACAGGGCGGCTACACCTTC	CASSQVMSQGGYTF
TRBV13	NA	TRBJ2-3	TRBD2	TGTGCCAGCAGCCAAGAAGGGACTAGCGGATCAAGCACAGATACGCAGTATTTT	CASSQEGTSGSSTDTQYF
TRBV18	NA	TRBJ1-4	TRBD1	TGTGCCAGCTCACCCGCACAGGGGGGGATCGGAACTAATGAAAAACTGTTTTTT	CASSPAQGGIGTNEKLFF
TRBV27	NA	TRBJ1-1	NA	TGTGCCAGCACCCCTGGGGGGGGGATGAACACTGAAGCTTTCTTT	CASTPGGGMNTEAFF
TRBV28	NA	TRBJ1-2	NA	TGTGCCAGCAGTTCCCCCTCGAGCTCTGGCTACACCTTC	CASSSPSSSGYTF
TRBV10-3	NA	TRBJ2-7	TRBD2	TGTGCCATCAGTGAGTCCGGGACTAGCCCTGTCGAGCAGTACTTC	CAISESGTSPVEQYF
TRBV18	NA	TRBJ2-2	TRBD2	TGTGCCAGCTCACCAGGCTGGGCGGGAGGCCGGGAGCTGTTTTTT	CASSPGWAGGRELFF